This entry lists 10 T cell receptor beta chains sequenced from one sample in a study of technical replicates of blood from a few donors. The data were produced by immunoSEQ multiplex PCR, yet TCRdb's version contains in-frame clones alone and is incomplete. The sample has roughly 90,000 clones; about 96% are singletons. The sequenced sample was T cells isolated from PBMCs. Receptors were obtained from a human donor in good health.

The V call is TRBV6-5, the J call TRBJ2-5; TRBD1 might be the D (6 bases). The CDR3 spans 14 residues. The germline V and J ends were trimmed by 2 bases and 5 bases, with 12 bases remaining between them. Per germline, CDR1 MNHEY and CDR2 SVGAGI. Written as DNA, the CDR3 is TGTGCCAGCAGTTACGCTACTAGGGGGGAGACCCAGTACTTC. Translation gives CASSYATRGETQYF.

The gene calls are TRBV10-3 and TRBJ1-3, with D maybe TRBD1 (6 bases). Trimming took 10 bases from V and 4 from J, leaving 14 bases between them. The CDR3 runs 13 residues. In germline, CDR1 is ENHRY, CDR2 SYGVKD. This chain's CDR3 is CATLLGTGNTIYF. The CDR3 DNA reads as TGTGCCACGCTTTTGGGGACAGGAAACACCATATATTTT.

This chain connects TRBV7-9 to TRBJ2-1, with D perhaps matching TRBD1 (6 bases). With 3 bases removed from V and 3 bases from J, the gap between germline ends came to 18 bases. The CDR3 has 17 amino acids. Per germline, CDR1 SEHNR and CDR2 FQNEAQ (reference sequence). The chain's CDR3 is CASSFPHGQPSYNEQFF. CDR3 coding DNA: TGTGCCAGCAGCTTTCCCCACGGACAGCCAAGCTACAATGAGCAGTTCTTC.

This clone was counted a single time. The V gene is TRBV4-3, the J gene TRBJ2-3; no clear D. V was trimmed by 1 base and J by 2 bases, leaving 16 bases between them. The CDR3 consists of 17 residues. Germline V CDR1 and CDR2: LGHNA, YSLEER. The CDR3 loop reads CASSQGLISRYTDTQYF. CDR3 sequence (DNA): TGCGCCAGCAGCCAAGGTTTGATTAGTAGATACACAGATACGCAGTATTTT.

The genes are TRBV19 and TRBJ2-3, with D hard to call. V dropped 9 bases and J dropped 0 bases, with 16 bases sitting between them. This CDR3 is built from 15 residues. CDR1 is LNHDA, CDR2 SQIVND, per germline (reference sequence). The CDR3 DNA reads as TGTGCCAGCACTGTTAGTGACTCTAGCACAGATACGCAGTATTTT. This codes for CASTVSDSSTDTQYF.

The chain couples TRBV28 to TRBJ2-3; 7 bases are a match to TRBD2. The J segment lost 3 bases and the V segment lost 6 bases, leaving 6 bases of the junction unmatched. Germline CDR1 MDHEN, CDR2 SYDVKM. This CDR3 region has 14 residues. The CDR3 DNA reads TGTGCCAGCAGGGAATTCGGGGGGACAGATACGCAGTATTTT. It is translated as CASREFGGTDTQYF.

The chain couples TRBV7-3 to TRBJ2-2, with TRBD2 matching 9 bases. This CDR3 has 18 residues. Germline V gene data show CDR1 as SGHTA and CDR2 as FQGTGA. The V and J ends lost 1 base and 0 bases, in that order; junction bases with no gene match: 6. The CDR3 coding sequence is TGTGCCAGCAGCTTAAGGGGTCTAGCGGGGACGAACACCGGGGAGCTGTTTTTT. Translating gives CASSLRGLAGTNTGELFF.

The V gene is TRBV7-3, the J gene TRBJ1-1; D unclear. Trimming took off 1 base at V and 1 base at J, with 13 bases between the two ends. Germline V gene data show CDR1 as SGHTA and CDR2 as FQGTGA. This CDR3 spans 16 amino acids. CDR3 in amino acids: CASSLRGAGTNTEAFF. DNA of the CDR3: TGTGCCAGCAGCTTAAGGGGAGCGGGTACGAACACTGAAGCTTTCTTT.

The V gene is TRBV6-5, the J gene TRBJ2-2; D unresolved. V lost 6 bases and J 1 base, leaving 3 bases between the germline ends. This CDR3 contains 12 residues. Germline V CDR1 and CDR2: MNHEY, SVGAGI. Here the CDR3 DNA reads TGTGCCAGCAGCCGGAACACCGGGGAGCTGTTTTTT. Protein product: CASSRNTGELFF.

The gene calls are TRBV4-1 and TRBJ2-7, with 10 bases aligning to TRBD2. Per germline, CDR1 MGHRA and CDR2 YSYEKL. V trimming: 4 bases; J trimming: 6 bases; junction bases outside the gene matches: 12. CDR3 length: 16 residues. The CDR3 sequence: CASSLRTSGHSSEQYF. Written as DNA, the CDR3 is TGCGCCAGCAGCCTGAGGACTAGCGGCCATTCGAGCGAGCAGTACTTC.